The rows below give T cell receptor beta chains drawn from one sample of a study of cytomegalovirus exposure and HLA in healthy donors. The data were produced by immunoSEQ multiplex PCR, yet TCRdb's version contains in-frame clones alone and is incomplete. Among about 160,000 clones listed, roughly 72% were seen once. The sample taken for sequencing was PBMCs. The receptors derive from a man in his forties or fifties in good health and CMV-seropositive. Both conserved end residues are trimmed from each CDR3.

v_call cdr3_aa
TRBV7-9 ASSTGQGNSPLH
TRBV2 ASTSGGGYTDTQY
TRBV5-6 ASTGTANYGYT
TRBV7-9 ASSLGTGWGEQF
TRBV29-1 SATTGGSGELF
TRBV7-6 ASSFPGPDTEAF
TRBV6-6 ASSYSQGNEQY
TRBV9 ASSVDRGATEAF
TRBV5-6 ASSFDSTAYNEQF
TRBV19 ASSTHGDRGYEQY
TRBV5-6 ASSLGGTGI
TRBV4-2 ASSPHPGTVAKNIQY
TRBV4-1 ASSQEGQGTNSPLH
TRBV7-2 ASSSRTSGSSSYNEQF
TRBV29-1 SVDRGPEAF
TRBV7-9 ASSFSGNEQF
TRBV2 ASRTHRGRTDTQY
TRBV2 ASTLDRVGYT
TRBV15 ATSRGVGGTNSPLH
TRBV28 ASSLAVTLNTEAF
TRBV10-3 AIRKVGEETQY
TRBV5-5 ASAPVPAGAANTGELF
TRBV7-6 ASSLEQGSVSGYT
TRBV5-1 ASSLVSGGASGELF
TRBV11-2 ASSLTEDEKLF
TRBV6-1 ASEAGFSTDTQY
TRBV30 AWSWAGEKLF
TRBV6-6 ASRVPTGSPTYGYT